These 27 T cell receptor beta chains originate from one sample sequenced in a study of early T cells in non-severe SARS-CoV-2 infection. A single record per CDR3 protein comes from TCRdb applying MiXCR to the 5' RACE reads. This table has some 80,000 distinct CDR3 sequences, roughly a tenth appearing once. The starting material was whole blood, obtained at baseline. These receptors were taken from an adult who was a healthcare worker with PCR-confirmed SARS-CoV-2 infection or an uninfected control (not recorded which).

This clonotype was counted at least ten times. V gene TRBV5-1 combines with J gene TRBJ1-6; D is ambiguous. Trimming pared 0 bases from V and 7 bases from J, leaving 26 bases between. The CDR3 is 20 residues long. In germline, CDR1 is SGHRS, CDR2 YFSETQ. This CDR3 reads CASSLDLHAPGSRSNSPLHF. The CDR3, as DNA: TGCGCCAGCAGCTTGGATCTACACGCCCCGGGCTCGCGGAGCAATTCACCCCTCCACTTT.

This clonotype was observed a few times. The rearrangement uses TRBV19 and TRBJ2-2; D gene uncertain. This CDR3 has 10 amino acids. V was shortened by 8 bases and J by 6 bases, with 4 bases between the two germline ends. Germline CDR1 reads LNHDA; CDR2 reads SQIVND (reference sequence). This CDR3 reads CASEAGELFF. DNA of the CDR3: TGTGCCAGTGAGGCCGGGGAGCTGTTTTTT.

V is TRBV20-1 and J is TRBJ2-7; no clear D gene. The ends were cut back, 3 bases at V and 4 bases at J, with 10 bases in the middle. The CDR3 spans 12 residues. Germline assignment: CDR1 DFQATT and CDR2 SNEGSKA (reference sequence). The CDR3 region is CSARQARYEQYF. For the CDR3, the DNA is TGCAGTGCTAGGCAGGCCCGTTACGAGCAGTACTTC.

The chain joins TRBV4-2 to TRBJ2-1; TRBD2 agrees at 8 bases. V was clipped by 0 bases and J by 4 bases; unmatched bases: 5. Germline CDR1 is LGHNA and CDR2 is YNFKEQ. There are 16 residues in the CDR3. The CDR3 region has the DNA TGTGCCAGCAGCCAAGATACTAGCGGACTTTACAATGAGCAGTTCTTC. Its translation is CASSQDTSGLYNEQFF.

Only a few counts were recorded for this clonotype. This CDR3 is CASSLSLTSGAYNEQFF. CDR3 nucleotides: TGTGCCAGCAGTCTCTCATTGACTAGCGGAGCTTACAATGAGCAGTTCTTC. V usage is TRBV27 and J usage is TRBJ2-1; the match to TRBD2 covers 9 bases. The CDR3 consists of 17 residues. The germline V gene has CDR1 MNHEY and CDR2 SMNVEV (reference sequence). Unmatched junction bases numbered 12, after V lost 5 bases and J lost 4 bases.

This clonotype was detected a few times. The J gene is TRBJ2-1, the V gene TRBV5-1; unclear D gene. The CDR3 has 16 residues. Per the germline V gene, CDR1 is SGHRS and CDR2 is YFSETQ. V lost 4 bases, J lost 1 base, and 15 bases lay in between. CDR3 DNA sequence: TGCGCCAGCAGCCCCCTCGGTCTGGGGTCCTACAATGAGCAGTTCTTC. Translation gives CASSPLGLGSYNEQFF. The variable domain in full, completed from reference TRBV5-1 and TRBJ2-1, reads KAGVTQTPRYLIKTRGQQVTLSCSPISGHRSVSWYQQTPGQGLQFLFEYFSETQRNKGNFPGRFSGRQFSNSRSEMNVSTLELGDSALYLCASSPLGLGSYNEQFFGPGTRLTVL.

This clonotype came up many times. The rearrangement links TRBV24-1 to TRBJ2-5; 7 bases are a match to TRBD2. CDR3 length: 12 amino acids. V lost 8 bases, J lost 5 bases, and 4 bases stayed unmatched. The germline CDR1 and CDR2 sequences are KGHDR and SFDVKD. CDR3 sequence (DNA): TGTGCCACCACCGGACTAGACGAGACCCAGTACTTC. It is translated as CATTGLDETQYF.

This clonotype turned up a few times. The genes are TRBV14 and TRBJ2-1; 11 positions match TRBD2. The V gene end was trimmed by 0 bases and the J gene end by 5 bases; junction bases not matched to a gene: 3. The germline V gene has CDR1 SGHDN and CDR2 FVKESK. There are 16 residues in the CDR3. In DNA form, the CDR3 reads TGTGCCAGCAGCCAAGATCAGGGACTAGCGGACAATGAGCAGTTCTTC. Amino acids: CASSQDQGLADNEQFF.

Only a few counts were recorded for this clonotype. The chain recombines TRBV5-6 with TRBJ2-7; D gene unclear. The CDR3 covers 13 residues. Germline V gene data show CDR1 as SGHDT and CDR2 as YYEEEE. The germline V and J ends were trimmed by 4 bases and 2 bases, with 10 bases remaining between them. The CDR3 sequence: CASSRTYTYEQYF. The CDR3 coding sequence is TGTGCCAGCAGCAGGACGTACACCTACGAGCAGTACTTC.

The chain is built from TRBV20-1 and TRBJ2-4; TRBD2 might be the D (5 bases). The CDR3 covers 14 residues. Trimming cost V 6 bases and J 15 bases, with 27 bases left between them. In germline, CDR1 is DFQATT, CDR2 SNEGSKA (reference sequence). In DNA, the CDR3 is TGCAGTGCCGCCGCCGCCTCAGATCGTACGGGGATGTACTTC. As protein: CSAAAASDRTGMYF.

The chain joins TRBV7-3 to TRBJ2-1; D not certain. Germline CDR1 is SGHTA and CDR2 is FQGTGA. V was cut by 4 bases and J by 8 bases, with 9 bases left in between. CDR3 length equals 12 residues. The CDR3 DNA reads as TGTGCCAGCAGCTCGAACGGTGATGAGCAGTTCTTC. The encoded protein is CASSSNGDEQFF.

V gene TRBV20-1 combines with J gene TRBJ2-1; 14 bases are shared with TRBD2. CDR1 and CDR2 from the germline V gene are DFQATT and SNEGSKA (reference sequence). The V segment lost 1 base and the J segment 10 bases; nucleotides outside the gene matches: 12. CDR3 size: 17 residues. CDR3 sequence: CSARALRLAGGLGEQFF. The CDR3 region has the DNA TGCAGTGCTAGAGCCCTTAGACTAGCGGGAGGGCTTGGCGAGCAGTTCTTC.

This rearrangement joins TRBV9 to TRBJ2-1; D gene ambiguous. Trimming took 1 base from V and 4 from J, leaving 15 bases between them. This CDR3 region has 16 residues. CDR1 is SGDLS and CDR2 is YYNGEE in the germline V gene. DNA for the CDR3: TGTGCCAGCAGCGTACTTGACCGAACTCCTTACAATGAGCAGTTCTTC. Protein sequence: CASSVLDRTPYNEQFF.

This clonotype was detected only a few times. V gene TRBV18 combines with J gene TRBJ2-7; TRBD2 aligns across 13 bases. The CDR3 runs 15 residues. V gave up 6 bases and J gave up 4 bases; unmatched junction bases: 6. Germline V gene sequence: CDR1 KGHSH, CDR2 LQKENI. CDR3 loop: CASSATSGRSYEQYF. The DNA for the CDR3 is TGTGCCAGCTCGGCGACTAGCGGGAGGAGTTACGAGCAGTACTTC.

Notes on this clonotype: One end of the junction varies from germline; a read error may be responsible. The chain employs TRBV5-4 and TRBJ2-5; D unclear. Germline V CDR1 and CDR2: SGHNT, YYREEE (reference sequence). The CDR3 is made up of 13 amino acids. The CDR3 nucleotides are TGTGCCAGCAGCTTGGAAGCAGGAGAGACCCGGTACTTC. Translation: CASSLEAGETRYF.

This clonotype has more than one count but fewer than ten. The chain combines TRBV24-1 with TRBJ2-1, with 12 bases matching TRBD2. Germline values: CDR1 KGHDR, CDR2 SFDVKD. This CDR3 has 18 amino acids. The V segment lost 6 bases and the J segment 0 bases; nucleotides outside the gene matches: 8. The CDR3 bases are TGTGCCACCAGTTCCGGGACTAGCGGGCTAAGCTCCTACAATGAGCAGTTCTTC. This sequence encodes CATSSGTSGLSSYNEQFF.

The chain recombines TRBV12-3 or TRBV12-4 with TRBJ1-5; unclear D gene. The V end lost 1 base, the J end lost 9 bases, and 4 bases lay between the germline ends. CDR3 size: 11 residues. The CDR3 here is CASSLGGPQHF. The CDR3 DNA is TGTGCCAGCAGTTTAGGCGGGCCCCAGCATTTT.

This clonotype has only a few counts. J is TRBJ1-1 and V is TRBV7-6; no clear D gene. Per germline, CDR1 SGHVS and CDR2 FNYEAQ. V was shortened by 0 bases and J by 2 bases, with 4 bases between the two germline ends. This CDR3 contains 13 residues. The CDR3 region is CASSLAPNTEAFF. Written as DNA, the CDR3 is TGTGCCAGCAGCTTAGCTCCAAACACTGAAGCTTTCTTT.

This clonotype has ten or more counts. V is TRBV5-1 and J is TRBJ2-1; D tentatively fits TRBD1 or TRBD2 (5 bases each). The CDR3 length is 14 residues. V lost 4 bases and J lost 2, with 10 bases in between. Germline-derived CDR1 and CDR2 are SGHRS and YFSETQ. CDR3 amino acids: CASSAGTAYNEQFF. The DNA for the CDR3 is TGCGCCAGCAGCGCTGGGACGGCCTACAATGAGCAGTTCTTC.

Regarding this clonotype: A much larger clone differs from this one at a single base, so this may be a read error. The chain carries TRBV15 and TRBJ2-3; D is uncertain. The CDR3 spans 13 residues. CDR1 LNHNV and CDR2 YYDKDF come from the germline V gene (reference sequence). CDR3 protein: CGTSRDLGDTQYF. The CDR3 DNA reads as TGTGGCACCAGCAGAGATCTCGGAGATACGCAGTATTTT. The whole variable domain, remainder taken from reference TRBV15 and TRBJ2-3, is DAMVIQNPRYQVTQFGKPVTLSCSQTLNHNVMYWYQQKSSQAPKLLFHYYDKDFNNEADTPDNFQSRRPNTSFCFLDIRSPGLGDTAMYLCGTSRDLGDTQYFGPGTRLTVL.

This clonotype came up a few times. V is TRBV20-1 and J is TRBJ1-4, with D possibly being TRBD1 (5 bases). Germline loops: CDR1 DFQATT, CDR2 SNEGSKA (reference sequence). The length of the CDR3 is 13 residues. Between the trimmed V and J ends, which lost 5 bases and 11 bases, there was a span of 18 bases. CDR3 sequence: CSAEPGPNGKLFF. The CDR3 bases are TGCAGTGCTGAACCGGGACCGAATGGGAAACTGTTTTTT.

The chain recombines TRBV6-6 with TRBJ2-7; TRBD2 agrees at 8 bases. The J segment lost 1 base and the V segment lost 4 bases, leaving 3 bases of the junction unmatched. In germline, CDR1 is MNHNY, CDR2 SVGAGI (reference sequence). The CDR3 length is 14 residues. CDR3 loop: CASSFSGASYEQYF. In DNA form, the CDR3 reads TGTGCCAGCAGTTTTAGCGGGGCTTCCTACGAGCAGTACTTC.

Ten or more counts support this clonotype. The V gene is TRBV25-1, the J gene TRBJ2-2, with D unclear. The CDR3 is 12 amino acids. Per the germline V gene, CDR1 is MGHDK and CDR2 is SYGVNS. V was clipped by 5 bases and J by 7 bases, with 8 bases between them. The CDR3 DNA sequence: TGTGCCAGCAGTCCGTGGGTCGGGGAGCTGTTTTTT. Amino acid sequence: CASSPWVGELFF.

This clonotype was recorded a few times. This chain joins TRBV29-1 and TRBJ2-5, with 7 bases lining up with TRBD1. Germline V gene lookup returns CDR1 SQVTM and CDR2 ANQGSEA. Trimming removed 6 bases from V and 2 bases from J; junction bases left unmatched: 0. The CDR3 totals 11 residues. The CDR3 DNA is TGCAGCGTGGGACAGCAAGAGACCCAGTACTTC. Protein product: CSVGQQETQYF.

This clonotype was detected many times. The V gene is TRBV20-1, the J gene TRBJ2-3; D possibly corresponds to TRBD2 (5 bases). CDR3 length: 15 residues. With 0 bases removed from V and 0 bases from J, the gap between germline ends came to 10 bases. CDR1 is DFQATT, CDR2 SNEGSKA, per germline (reference sequence). CDR3 amino acids: CSARDFGGSTDTQYF. The CDR3 nucleotides read TGCAGTGCTAGAGATTTTGGCGGGAGCACAGATACGCAGTATTTT.

The V call is TRBV5-1, the J call TRBJ2-1; 8 bases fit TRBD2. This CDR3 comprises 14 residues. The germline gives CDR1 SGHRS, CDR2 YFSETQ. After removal of 2 bases from V and 7 bases from J, the junction contained 5 bases not matched to a gene. The CDR3 nucleotides are TGCGCCAGCAGCTTAAGCGGGAGTAGGAATGAGCAGTTCTTC. Translation gives CASSLSGSRNEQFF.

This clonotype was picked up a small number of times. The chain has TRBV11-2 and TRBJ2-5, with D perhaps being TRBD1 or TRBD2 (5 bases each). Looked up from germline, CDR1 is SGHAT and CDR2 is FQNNGV. The V and J ends lost 2 bases and 5 bases respectively, with 15 bases between them. The CDR3 runs to 15 residues. CDR3 in DNA: TGTGCCAGCAGCTTATTGGCAGGGAGCTGGGAGACCCAGTACTTC. This gives the protein CASSLLAGSWETQYF.